These T cell receptor beta chains were read from a single sample in a study of low-dose radiotherapy and immunotherapy resistance in tumors. TCRdb reprocessed the reads with MiXCR, giving one entry per CDR3 protein. Counted here are about 82,000 distinct CDR3 sequences, over 15% occurring once; the ten biggest clones make up roughly 6%. Sequenced here: PBMCs, sampled before treatment. The source is a male donor with prostate cancer. CDR3s include the opening cysteine and the closing phenylalanine or tryptophan. D genes are given only for firm matches. Rows may omit the clone size; those that give it use once, few, many or a size class.

D: NA; V: TRBV6-2/TRBV6-3; J: TRBJ2-7; size: many; DNA: TGTGCCAGCACCGGGGGGACAGTACTCTACGAGCAGTACTTC; CDR3: CASTGGTVLYEQYF
D: TRBD2; V: TRBV20-1; J: TRBJ2-1; size: many; DNA: TGCAGTGCTAGGCTTAGCGGGATTACCTATGAGCAGTTCTTC; CDR3: CSARLSGITYEQFF
D: TRBD1; V: TRBV5-1; J: TRBJ2-2; size: many; DNA: TGCGCCAGCAGCAGACAGGGGGCGGTCACCGGGGAGCTGTTTTTT; CDR3: CASSRQGAVTGELFF
D: NA; V: TRBV23-1; J: TRBJ2-3; size: many; DNA: TGCGCCAGCAGTCATCCCAGGGGGGCAGATACGCAGTATTTT; CDR3: CASSHPRGADTQYF
D: NA; V: TRBV19; J: TRBJ2-5; size: many; DNA: TGTGCCAGTAGTATACTAGGGCAAGGAGAGACCCAGTACTTC; CDR3: CASSILGQGETQYF
D: TRBD2; V: TRBV27; J: TRBJ2-7; size: NA; DNA: TGTGCCAGCAGACACCCCGGGACTAGCGGGGGGGCCTACGAGCAGTACTTC; CDR3: CASRHPGTSGGAYEQYF
D: NA; V: TRBV10-3; J: TRBJ2-2; size: many; DNA: TGTGCCATCAGGGGCAGGGCGAACACCGGGGAGCTGTTTTTT; CDR3: CAIRGRANTGELFF
D: TRBD2; V: TRBV20-1; J: TRBJ2-1; size: many; DNA: TGCAGTGCTAGAGGACTAGCGGGAGATCTCAATGAGCAGTTCTTC; CDR3: CSARGLAGDLNEQFF
D: TRBD1; V: TRBV30; J: TRBJ1-6; size: many; DNA: TGTGCCTGCAAAGGGGACAGGGGTTCACCCCTCCACTTT; CDR3: CACKGDRGSPLHF
D: TRBD1; V: TRBV20-1; J: TRBJ1-4; size: many; DNA: TGCAGTGCTAGAGATCCTAGGACAGGGACTAATGAAAAACTGTTTTTT; CDR3: CSARDPRTGTNEKLFF
D: TRBD2; V: TRBV5-1; J: TRBJ2-1; size: many; DNA: TGCGCCAGCAGCAAAGAACTAGCGGGGCCCTACAATGAGCAGTTCTTC; CDR3: CASSKELAGPYNEQFF
D: NA; V: TRBV30; J: TRBJ1-3; size: few; DNA: TGTGCCTGGGCCGGGGGGGGTAACCTGCCGAACACCATATATTTT; CDR3: CAWAGGGNLPNTIYF
D: NA; V: TRBV13; J: TRBJ2-7; size: NA; DNA: TGTGCCAGCAGCACAGCGGACCGCTACGAGCAGTACTTC; CDR3: CASSTADRYEQYF
D: NA; V: TRBV27; J: TRBJ1-6; size: few; DNA: TGTGCCAGCAGTACCCAGCTATCACCCCTCCACTTT; CDR3: CASSTQLSPLHF
D: TRBD2; V: TRBV4-3; J: TRBJ2-2; size: many; DNA: TGCGCCAGCAGCCGGGTAGCGGGGGGCCTCGCGAACACCGGGGAGCTGTTTTTT; CDR3: CASSRVAGGLANTGELFF
D: TRBD1; V: TRBV5-1; J: TRBJ2-3; size: medium-sized; DNA: TGTGCCAGCAGCTTACAGGGGATCTACCCCACAGGTGGGCAGTATTTT; CDR3: CASSLQGIYPTGGQYF
D: NA; V: TRBV5-4; J: TRBJ1-6; size: many; DNA: TGTGCCAGCAGCCCCCCGGGGAGGAGTAATTCACCCCTCCACTTT; CDR3: CASSPPGRSNSPLHF
D: TRBD2; V: TRBV4-2; J: TRBJ2-1; size: many; DNA: TGTGCCAGCAGCACGCGGGGGGGCCGCAATGAGCAGTTCTTC; CDR3: CASSTRGGRNEQFF
D: NA; V: TRBV11-2; J: TRBJ1-5; size: many; DNA: TGTGCCAGCAGCTTGGGGGGTTGGGGCAATCAGCCCCAGCATTTT; CDR3: CASSLGGWGNQPQHF
D: NA; V: TRBV7-3; J: TRBJ1-1; size: many; DNA: TGTGCCAGCAGCTACGACGGCACTGAAGCTTTCTTT; CDR3: CASSYDGTEAFF
D: NA; V: TRBV20-1; J: TRBJ2-3; size: many; DNA: TGCAGTGCCCATGTTTTGGATACGCAGTATTTT; CDR3: CSAHVLDTQYF
D: NA; V: TRBV5-1; J: TRBJ2-4; size: many; DNA: TGCGCCAGCAGCTTGGGGGCAGGGTATGCCAAAAACATTCAGTACTTC; CDR3: CASSLGAGYAKNIQYF
D: TRBD1; V: TRBV5-1; J: TRBJ2-7; size: many; DNA: TGCGCCAGCAGCTCCGACAGGGTGTCTAACGAGCAGTACTTC; CDR3: CASSSDRVSNEQYF
D: TRBD1; V: TRBV4-3; J: TRBJ1-6; size: NA; DNA: TGCGCCAGCAGCCAAGAAAGGACAGGGGTTTCACCCCTCCACTTT; CDR3: CASSQERTGVSPLHF
D: TRBD1; V: TRBV5-1; J: TRBJ2-1; size: NA; DNA: TGCGCCAGCAGCTATGGACAGGGTGGTTTTTTCAATGAGCAGTTCTTC; CDR3: CASSYGQGGFFNEQFF
D: NA; V: TRBV29-1; J: TRBJ2-1; size: NA; DNA: TGCAGCGTGCTGGTGAGTAATGAGCAGTTCTTC; CDR3: CSVLVSNEQFF
D: TRBD2; V: TRBV13; J: TRBJ2-1; size: NA; DNA: TGTGCCAGCAGCTTAGAAGCGGGAGGGGGAGGTGAGCAGTTCTTC; CDR3: CASSLEAGGGGEQFF
D: NA; V: TRBV11-2; J: TRBJ2-7; size: few; DNA: TGTGCCAGCAGCTTAGCTCAGGGACCCCTCGAGCAGTACTTC; CDR3: CASSLAQGPLEQYF
D: NA; V: TRBV6-6; J: TRBJ1-4; size: NA; DNA: TGTGCCAGCAGCCCCTCGGACAGTAGAAGGGAAAAACTGTTTTTT; CDR3: CASSPSDSRREKLFF
D: NA; V: TRBV4-2; J: TRBJ1-5; size: NA; DNA: TGTGCCAGCAGCCAATCAGGGGCGCCCCAGCATTTT; CDR3: CASSQSGAPQHF
D: TRBD1; V: TRBV29-1; J: TRBJ2-6; size: many; DNA: TGCAGCGTGGAAAACCGGGACAGTAGCTCTGGGGCCAACGTCCTGACTTTC; CDR3: CSVENRDSSSGANVLTF
D: NA; V: TRBV7-2; J: TRBJ2-7; size: many; DNA: TGTGCCAGCAGCCAGGGACCGCCCCCCTACGAGCAGTACTTC; CDR3: CASSQGPPPYEQYF
D: NA; V: TRBV7-9; J: TRBJ2-7; size: many; DNA: TGTGCCAGCAGCGAATACGAGCAGTACTTC; CDR3: CASSEYEQYF
D: NA; V: TRBV14; J: TRBJ1-4; size: NA; DNA: TGTGCCAGCAGCCAAGTAGGGACACTCGAAAAACTGTTTTTT; CDR3: CASSQVGTLEKLFF
D: NA; V: TRBV5-1; J: TRBJ1-2; size: NA; DNA: TGCGCCAGCAGCTGGACGGCAGGGGAGGATGGCTACACCTTC; CDR3: CASSWTAGEDGYTF
D: NA; V: TRBV19; J: TRBJ2-7; size: many; DNA: TGTGCCAGGACAGGAGCCCGGGGGCTAGGAAAGAACTACGAGCAGTACTTC; CDR3: CARTGARGLGKNYEQYF
D: NA; V: TRBV20-1; J: TRBJ2-1; size: NA; DNA: TGCAGTGCTAGAGATCACGTACAGGGCTATGAGCAGTTCTTC; CDR3: CSARDHVQGYEQFF
D: TRBD1; V: TRBV19; J: TRBJ1-2; size: many; DNA: TGTGCCAGTAGGGACAGGGGGCGCCTTGGATATGGCTACACCTTC; CDR3: CASRDRGRLGYGYTF
D: NA; V: TRBV6-5; J: TRBJ2-7; size: many; DNA: TGTGCCAGCAGGGCTAACTACGAGCAGTACTTC; CDR3: CASRANYEQYF
D: NA; V: TRBV9; J: TRBJ2-7; size: many; DNA: TGTGCCAGCAGCGTCACAGACCTCCCCTACGAGCAGTACTTC; CDR3: CASSVTDLPYEQYF
D: TRBD2; V: TRBV29-1; J: TRBJ2-2; size: many; DNA: TGCAGCGTTCGAACTAGCGGGAGGACCGGGGAGCTGTTTTTT; CDR3: CSVRTSGRTGELFF
D: TRBD2; V: TRBV7-2; J: TRBJ2-7; size: few; DNA: TGTGCCAGCAGCTTAGTGGCTAGCGGGGGGCTCTCCTACGAGCAGTACTTC; CDR3: CASSLVASGGLSYEQYF
D: NA; V: TRBV3-1; J: TRBJ2-7; size: many; DNA: TGTGCCAGCAGCCAACCTCCAGATTCCTACGAGCAGTACTTC; CDR3: CASSQPPDSYEQYF
D: NA; V: TRBV19; J: TRBJ1-5; size: many; DNA: TGTGCCAGTACAGCCAGGGAGCATCAGCCCCAGCATTTT; CDR3: CASTAREHQPQHF
D: NA; V: TRBV4-2; J: TRBJ1-4; size: many; DNA: TGTGCCAGCAGCCAAGATGAAAAACTGTTTTTT; CDR3: CASSQDEKLFF
D: TRBD2; V: TRBV7-9; J: TRBJ2-1; size: NA; DNA: TGTGCCAGCAGCTTAGCGGGACTACCTACCTACAATGAGCAGTTCTTC; CDR3: CASSLAGLPTYNEQFF
D: NA; V: TRBV3-1; J: TRBJ2-7; size: NA; DNA: TGTGCCAGCAGCCAAGATGTTGCCAGGGGATACGAGCAGTACTTC; CDR3: CASSQDVARGYEQYF
D: NA; V: TRBV15; J: TRBJ1-2; size: NA; DNA: TGTGCCACCAGCAGAGATGTGGGCGCCAGGGGCTACACCTTC; CDR3: CATSRDVGARGYTF
D: TRBD1; V: TRBV12-3/TRBV12-4; J: TRBJ2-7; size: many; DNA: TGTGCCAGCAGCAGAGGGACAGGGGGCTACGAGCAGTACTTC; CDR3: CASSRGTGGYEQYF
D: NA; V: TRBV5-1; J: TRBJ2-1; size: many; DNA: TGCGCCAGCAGCTTGGACCGTCTGGGGAGCGAACACTTAGCCAATGAGCAGTTCTTC; CDR3: CASSLDRLGSEHLANEQFF
D: NA; V: TRBV27; J: TRBJ2-3; size: many; DNA: TGTGCCAGCAAACTTGGGCTAGCAATCACAGATACGCAGTATTTT; CDR3: CASKLGLAITDTQYF
D: TRBD1; V: TRBV5-1; J: TRBJ2-1; size: many; DNA: TGCGCCAGCAGCGCTATACCGGGACAGGCATACAATGAGCAGTTCTTC; CDR3: CASSAIPGQAYNEQFF
D: TRBD2; V: TRBV19; J: TRBJ2-7; size: many; DNA: TGTGCCAGTAGTTCCGGCCGCGGGGGGACCTACGAGCAGTACTTC; CDR3: CASSSGRGGTYEQYF
D: NA; V: TRBV26; J: TRBJ2-7; size: NA; DNA: TGTGCCAGCAGTCCCACGACCGGATACGAGCAGTACTTC; CDR3: CASSPTTGYEQYF
D: TRBD1; V: TRBV2; J: TRBJ1-1; size: many; DNA: TGTGCCAGCATCCCTGACAGGGTGAACACTGAAGCTTTCTTT; CDR3: CASIPDRVNTEAFF
D: NA; V: TRBV20-1; J: TRBJ2-5; size: NA; DNA: TGCAGTGCTCCAACCGGGGGATCAGAGACCCAGTACTTC; CDR3: CSAPTGGSETQYF
D: TRBD1; V: TRBV5-4; J: TRBJ2-7; size: many; DNA: TGTGCCAGCAGCGGATCCGGGACAGGGGCCCACGAGCAGTACTTC; CDR3: CASSGSGTGAHEQYF
D: NA; V: TRBV4-1; J: TRBJ1-5; size: many; DNA: TGCGCCAGCAGCCCTTCAGGGGCGGGTCAGCCCCAGCATTTT; CDR3: CASSPSGAGQPQHF
D: NA; V: TRBV28; J: TRBJ1-1; size: few; DNA: TGTGCCAGCAGTTTGAAACAGGGTTTCACTGAAGCTTTCTTT; CDR3: CASSLKQGFTEAFF